This T cell receptor (beta chain) derives from a study of CD8 T cells in Susac syndrome. CDR1 and CDR2 from the germline V gene are MGHRA and YSYEKL. The CDR3 has 15 residues. V trimming: 2 bases; J trimming: 7 bases; junction bases outside the gene matches: 4. RNA, at roughly 0.5 to 1 ug, was reverse transcribed with random hexamers. MiXCR was run by TCRdb on the immunoSEQ multiplex PCR reads, yielding one entry per CDR3 protein. Found here are under 150,000 distinct CDR3 sequences, 85% to 95% of them singletons; the top ten hold 0.13% to 0.15%. Sequenced sample: CD4+ T cells from PBMCs. The V and J genes are TRBV4-1 and TRBJ1-4; 10 positions match TRBD1. This receptor was identified in a human donor with Susac syndrome. CDR3 bases: TGCGCCAGCAGCCAAACCGGGACAGGGGTTGAAAAACTGTTTTTT. Residues: CASSQTGTGVEKLFF.